The source of this T cell receptor (beta chain) is a study of blood T cells in healthy people across ages (dated by TCRdb to about 2015). The study in broad terms: In model experiments, template switching captured roughly one uniquely barcoded TCR beta cDNA molecule for every two T cells. Using the same blood draw, the study looked at two additional independent replicas of 1 million unique cDNA reads for two donors, one aged 18 to 30 and the other aged 80 or older. To avoid experimental bias, donors of different ages were randomly spread across the sequencing lanes. To track age-related changes in TCR beta repertoire diversity, the study relied on deep sequencing normalized with unique cDNA molecular identifiers. Four age groups were formed from the donors: young (average approximately 15 years), middle-aged (approximately 40), aged (around 68) and long-lived (approximately 78). What the study reported, not specific to this receptor: Compared with the aged group, the long-lived group had more naive CD4+ T cells, fewer expanded clones and increased TCR diversity, a pattern suggesting age selection. The CMV infection status of donors was not known, potentially confounding age-related changes in expanded clonotypes. As age increased, observed TCR beta diversity per million T cells dropped in a roughly linear way, and a significant reduction was already evident by age about 40. Total diversity estimates from one million sequenced T cells were considered lower bounds and underestimates. There was a strong correlation between observed TCR beta diversity and the percentage of naive T cells measured by flow cytometry. Conclusive comparison of naive and antigen-experienced compartments was prevented by the profiling of bulk unsorted PBMCs.

This clonotype was seen repeatedly, ten times or more. Its antigen remains unidentified. No quality values exist for individual bases; no much larger clone is one base distant. The library was made by 5' RACE. The listed sequencing device is Illumina HiSeq 2500. The second PCR ran for about 6 to 12 cycles and used a J-beta primer mix along with a sample-barcoded 5' primer. Each TCR beta cDNA molecule received a unique molecular identifier from a template-switch 5' adaptor carrying 12 random nucleotides. Each sample yielded at least 2.5 million CDR3-containing paired-end reads. The Mint cDNA synthesis kit, primed by a TRBC-specific oligonucleotide, was used to synthesize first-strand cDNA from all RNA. Following uracil-DNA glycosylase treatment, all cDNA underwent a first 18-cycle PCR with the universal primers M1SS and BC2_uni_R. As for the authors' bioinformatics: For normalization, 1 million high-quality reads were randomly selected from each sample, with every read carrying a distinct molecular identifier. Reads sharing molecular identifiers were discarded rather than binned into consensus sequences. CDR3 identification, clonotype clustering and error correction used MiTCR with a Q25 quality threshold and the strictest error-elimination algorithm. A nonparametric unseen species model using Euler transformation provided a lower-bound estimate of total TCR beta diversity. The raw public reads went through TCRdb reprocessing: fastp at Q25, MiXCR clone calling, in-frame beta chains kept. Rows merge per CDR3 protein into single entries with the most common DNA and genes. These V and J calls rely on TCRdb rather than the paper's analysis. The table for this sample lists approximately 700,000 distinct CDR3 sequences; roughly 30% of them were counted only once. 15% of the sample comes from the top ten.

Systemically healthy Caucasian individuals from Russia, some 38 in total and aged about 6 to 90 years, were included as donors. About 10 milliliters of peripheral blood were drawn from each donor into EDTA-treated Vacutainer tubes. PBMCs were isolated by Ficoll-Paque density-gradient centrifugation, with at least 6 million obtained per sample. Trizol reagent was used to extract total RNA from the PBMCs, yielding at least 5.5 micrograms per sample. For every donor, flow cytometry on a PBMC aliquot measured the percentage of naive CD45RAhigh/CD27high T cells. V is cut back by 5 bases and J by 7 bases, with 8 bases in the junction unmatched. Via the germline V gene, CDR1 is MGHDK and CDR2 SYGVNS. Reading from cysteine to phenylalanine, the CDR3 counts 15 amino acids. Only the CDR3 portion is preserved as DNA: 45 bases, with reading frame beginning at the first base.

Recombination linked TRBV25-1 to TRBJ1-6; TRBD1 fits 7 bases in the junction. The sample comprised blood. The TCR was taken from a woman of 80 years or more in good health. Donor details come from another sample of the same person, matched by shared clones. The DNA sequence reads TGTGCCAGCAGTTCCGCAGGGGGTGGGAATTCACCCCTCCACTTT. This is translated as CASSSAGGGNSPLHF.